The rows below give T cell receptor beta chains drawn from one sample of a study of blood T cell repertoires in COVID-19. Clones were read by immunoSEQ multiplex PCR, and TCRdb kept only the in-frame ones, dropping some. The sample yields approximately 17,000 clones, around nine tenths seen once. Sequencing used peripheral blood. The receptor set was obtained from a human donor in a cohort sampled during active COVID-19. The CDR3 runs from the conserved cysteine through the conserved F or W. Each record gives: D gene, J gene, clone size, V gene, CDR3 DNA, CDR3 protein. D genes are given only for firm matches. Rows give clone size only sometimes, using once, few, many, or a class for an expanded clone.

NA,TRBJ2-2,NA,TRBV19,TGTGCCAGTAGTCTTGCGAACACCGGGGAGCTGTTTTTT,CASSLANTGELFF
TRBD1,TRBJ1-2,NA,TRBV3-1/TRBV3-2,TGTGCCAGCAGCCAAACCGACAGGGTTCGTGGCTACACCTTC,CASSQTDRVRGYTF
NA,TRBJ1-5,once,TRBV18,TGTGCCAGCTCACCTACAGGGAGTAGCAATCAGCCCCAGCATTTT,CASSPTGSSNQPQHF
NA,TRBJ1-2,once,TRBV28,TGTGCCAGCAGTTCCCTGTCCTTATCCTATGGCTACACCTTC,CASSSLSLSYGYTF
NA,TRBJ1-2,once,TRBV6-5,TGTGCCAGCAAGGGCGCCCAGGGCTATGGCTACACCTTC,CASKGAQGYGYTF
TRBD1,TRBJ2-7,NA,TRBV10-3,TGTGCCATCAGTGACGGTTTGACAGGGGCCTACGAGCAGTACTTC,CAISDGLTGAYEQYF
NA,TRBJ2-7,once,TRBV6-5,TGTGCCTCCCGTCCCTGGGGCGCGGTACGCGAGCAGTACTTC,CASRPWGAVREQYF
NA,TRBJ2-2,once,TRBV5-1,TGCGCCAGCAGCTTCCGGGATTCGAACACCGGGGAGCTGTTTTTT,CASSFRDSNTGELFF
TRBD1,TRBJ1-2,once,TRBV5-1,TGCGCCAGCAGCGCGACCACAGGGGTAGATGGCTACACCTTC,CASSATTGVDGYTF
NA,TRBJ1-3,NA,TRBV6-5,TGTGCCAGCAGTTACGAGGGTAGTACTGGAAACACCATATATTTT,CASSYEGSTGNTIYF
NA,TRBJ2-5,NA,TRBV29-1,TGCAGCGTTGAAATCTCGAGCGGGGAGACCCAGTACTTC,CSVEISSGETQYF
TRBD2,TRBJ2-3,NA,TRBV3-1/TRBV3-2,TGTGCCAGCAGCTTTAGCGGGGAAGGGACAGATACGCAGTATTTT,CASSFSGEGTDTQYF
TRBD1,TRBJ2-7,few,TRBV6-5,TGTGCCAGCAGAACGACAGGGACCTACGAGCAGTACTTC,CASRTTGTYEQYF
TRBD1,TRBJ1-1,NA,TRBV7-8,TGTGCCAGCAGCTCCCAGGGGGACACTGAAGCTTTCTTT,CASSSQGDTEAFF
TRBD2,TRBJ2-5,NA,TRBV29-1,TGCAGCGTTGGGCTAGCGGGGGGACAAGAGACCCAGTACTTC,CSVGLAGGQETQYF
TRBD2,TRBJ2-5,NA,TRBV2,TGTGCCAGCAGTGTAGGAACTAGCGGGGTCGGGGAGACCCAGTACTTC,CASSVGTSGVGETQYF
NA,TRBJ2-2,few,TRBV3-1/TRBV3-2,TGTGCCAGCAGCCGCCGGGACACAGGGGAGCTGTTTTTT,CASSRRDTGELFF
NA,TRBJ1-5,NA,TRBV5-6,TGTGCCAGCAGCTTGGGTGTTTCTTATAGCAATCAGCCCCAGCATTTT,CASSLGVSYSNQPQHF
TRBD1,TRBJ2-4,NA,TRBV10-1,TGCGCCAGCAGTGTAGACAGGGGGAAAAACATTCAGTACTTC,CASSVDRGKNIQYF
NA,TRBJ1-2,NA,TRBV9,TGTGCCAGCAGCAAAGACAATTATGGCTACACCTTC,CASSKDNYGYTF
NA,TRBJ1-4,NA,TRBV7-3,TGTGCCAGCAGCGCCAGTGGCGAACGCGGCGAAAAACTGTTTTTT,CASSASGERGEKLFF
TRBD1,TRBJ2-1,NA,TRBV9,TGTGCCAGCAGCGATACGACAGGGGGGTTCGATGAGCAGTTCTTC,CASSDTTGGFDEQFF
NA,TRBJ2-5,NA,TRBV6-6,TGTGCCAGCAGTTTACAAGAGACCCAGTACTTC,CASSLQETQYF
NA,TRBJ2-1,NA,TRBV6-6,TGTGCCAGCAGACCTGTCGGGGAGGCATTCAATGAGCAGTTCTTC,CASRPVGEAFNEQFF
TRBD1,TRBJ2-7,NA,TRBV24-1,TGTGCCACCAGTGATTTGAAGTCGGGACAGGGGCGCTCCTACGAGCAGTACTTC,CATSDLKSGQGRSYEQYF
TRBD1,TRBJ2-1,once,TRBV19,TGTGCCAGTAGTTTGGGCAGGGGGTTAGGTGAGCAGTTCTTC,CASSLGRGLGEQFF
NA,TRBJ2-7,NA,TRBV6-5,TGTGCCAGCAAAGGACAGATTAGCTCCTACGAGCAGTACTTC,CASKGQISSYEQYF
NA,TRBJ2-2,NA,TRBV10-3,TGTGCCATCGACAGAGCCGGGGAGCTGTTTTTT,CAIDRAGELFF
NA,TRBJ2-5,NA,TRBV7-3,TGTGCCAGCAGCCCTACTGGGGGGATACTACAAGAGACCCAGTACTTC,CASSPTGGILQETQYF
TRBD2,TRBJ2-3,NA,TRBV5-4,TGTGCCAGCAGCGCGACTAGCGCCCGCACAGATACGCAGTATTTT,CASSATSARTDTQYF
TRBD2,TRBJ2-1,once,TRBV5-1,TGCGCCAGCAGCTTTTCTAGCGGGGAGTCCTACAATGAGCAGTTCTTC,CASSFSSGESYNEQFF
TRBD1,TRBJ1-5,NA,TRBV7-2,TGTGCCAGCAGCCATGGACAGGGGGGGAATCAGCCCCAGCATTTT,CASSHGQGGNQPQHF
TRBD1,TRBJ1-2,NA,TRBV5-1,TGCGCCAGCAGCTTGAGGGACAGGGAAGGTAACACCTTC,CASSLRDREGNTF
TRBD1,TRBJ1-2,NA,TRBV6-4,TGTGCCAGCAGCCCGGACAGGGGGAATAAGCTCTATGGCTACACCTTC,CASSPDRGNKLYGYTF
TRBD1,TRBJ2-5,NA,TRBV29-1,TGCAGCGGGAGGGACAGGGTAACAAGCACGACCCAGTACTTC,CSGRDRVTSTTQYF
NA,TRBJ1-1,NA,TRBV5-6,TGTGCCAGCACATATTACAGGGAGAACACTGAAGCTTTCTTT,CASTYYRENTEAFF
NA,TRBJ1-3,NA,TRBV7-2,TGTGCCAGCAGCTTCCGGCTAGACACCATATATTTT,CASSFRLDTIYF
TRBD1,TRBJ2-7,NA,TRBV5-6,TGTGCCAGCAGCTTGTTTGGGCGACAGGGGGGCTACGAGCAGTACTTC,CASSLFGRQGGYEQYF
TRBD2,TRBJ2-1,NA,TRBV19,TGTGCCACCCAAACCTTGGGGACTAGCGGGGGTTTGTACAATGAGCAGTTCTTC,CATQTLGTSGGLYNEQFF
TRBD1,TRBJ1-5,NA,TRBV6-5,TGTGCCAGTGACAGGGTGGGCAATCAGCCCCAGCATTTT,CASDRVGNQPQHF
NA,TRBJ1-3,NA,TRBV7-9,TGTGCCAGCAGCTTGCTTATGGGGGCCTCTGGAAACACCATATATTTT,CASSLLMGASGNTIYF
NA,TRBJ1-1,NA,TRBV18,TGTGCCAGCTCATCAGGGGTAGCCACTGAAGCTTTCTTT,CASSSGVATEAFF
TRBD2,TRBJ2-1,NA,TRBV4-3,TGCGCCAGCAGCCGACTAGCGGGGAGCTCCTACAATGAGCAGTTCTTC,CASSRLAGSSYNEQFF
NA,TRBJ2-7,NA,TRBV10-3,TGTGCCATCAAAGTTAACAGGACCTACGAGCAGTACTTC,CAIKVNRTYEQYF
NA,TRBJ2-7,NA,TRBV7-6,TGTGCCAGCGGGCGCGGGGTTTTCTACGAGCAGTACTTC,CASGRGVFYEQYF
TRBD1,TRBJ2-7,few,TRBV5-1,TGCGCCAGCAGCTTTCAAACAGGGGACCACGAGCAGTACTTC,CASSFQTGDHEQYF
NA,TRBJ2-5,NA,TRBV29-1,TGCAGCACCGAGGGACACCTCCAAGAGACCCAGTACTTC,CSTEGHLQETQYF